One sample yielded the 24 T cell receptor beta chains listed below, sequenced in a study of spatial heterogeneity in lung cancer. Indicated time point: sample taken at primary tumor resection. TCRdb independently ran MiXCR on the 5' RACE reads; one entry per CDR3 protein. The repertoire holds tens of thousands of distinct CDR3 sequences, with over 6% as singletons. The material was PBMCs, obtained at surgery. The origin of the receptors is a male donor with early-stage non-small cell lung cancer.

The table lists this clonotype with many counts. V usage is TRBV29-1 and J usage is TRBJ2-7; D is perhaps TRBD1 or TRBD2 (5 bases each). This CDR3 has 13 residues. CDR1 SQVTM and CDR2 ANQGSEA come from the germline V gene. V was shortened by 3 bases and J by 1 base, with 10 bases between the two germline ends. The CDR3 is CSVDGDGSYEQYF. The CDR3, as DNA: TGCAGCGTTGACGGGGACGGATCCTACGAGCAGTACTTC.

The chain has TRBV5-1 and TRBJ2-1, with 8 bases identical to TRBD1. CDR3 length: 15 residues. The germline V gene has CDR1 SGHRS and CDR2 YFSETQ. Unmatched junction bases numbered 6, after V lost 6 bases and J lost 1 base. CDR3 nucleotides: TGCGCCAGCAACCCTGGGACAGGTTCCTACAATGAGCAGTTCTTC. Residues: CASNPGTGSYNEQFF.

This clonotype occurred many times. The chain joins TRBV29-1 to TRBJ1-5; 7 bases fit TRBD1. The CDR3 is 13 residues long. Losses at the gene ends were 4 bases for V and 1 base for J; bases not matched to a gene: 1. Germline V gene data show CDR1 as SQVTM and CDR2 as ANQGSEA. The CDR3 reads CSVGQGSNQPQHF. The CDR3 region has the DNA TGCAGCGTTGGACAGGGAAGCAATCAGCCCCAGCATTTT.

This clonotype has ten or more counts. The CDR3: CASPDPNMQETQYF. The CDR3 bases are TGTGCCAGCCCAGATCCTAATATGCAAGAGACCCAGTACTTC. The rearrangement uses TRBV2 and TRBJ2-5, with D hard to call. Germline values: CDR1 SNHLY, CDR2 FYNNEI. The CDR3 consists of 14 residues. Trimming pared 8 bases from V and 2 bases from J, leaving 15 bases between.

The CDR3 reads CASSPYPGQGTNTGELFF. In nucleotides, the CDR3 is TGTGCCAGCAGTCCCTATCCGGGACAGGGGACAAACACCGGGGAGCTGTTTTTT. The rearrangement joins TRBV28 to TRBJ2-2, with 10 bases lining up with TRBD1. CDR3 length: 18 residues. V shed 5 bases and J 2 bases; nucleotides not matched to a gene: 11. CDR1 and CDR2 (germline): MDHEN, SYDVKM.

The sample holds many counts of this clonotype. The chain couples TRBV19 to TRBJ2-3; D is ambiguous. CDR1 and CDR2 (germline): LNHDA, SQIVND (reference sequence). The V end lost 5 bases, the J end lost 2 bases, and 11 bases lay between the germline ends. This CDR3 has 14 amino acids. Written as DNA, the CDR3 is TGTGCCAGTAGTGACGCAGGTTTCACAGATACGCAGTATTTT. This sequence encodes CASSDAGFTDTQYF. The variable domain in full, completed from reference TRBV19 and TRBJ2-3, reads DGGITQSPKYLFRKEGQNVTLSCEQNLNHDAMYWYRQDPGQGLRLIYYSQIVNDFQKGDIAEGYSVSREKKESFPLTVTSAQKNPTAFYLCASSDAGFTDTQYFGPGTRLTVL.

This clonotype was counted a few times. The chain couples TRBV11-2 to TRBJ1-1, with TRBD1 as a possible D gene (5 bases). The CDR3 contains 13 residues. V was shortened by 0 bases and J by 6 bases, with 8 bases between the two germline ends. The germline CDR1 and CDR2 sequences are SGHAT and FQNNGV. The CDR3 loop reads CASSLDWGAEAFF. The CDR3 nucleotides are TGTGCCAGCAGCTTAGATTGGGGGGCTGAAGCTTTCTTT.

This clonotype has only a few counts. The chain is built from TRBV18 and TRBJ2-3, with D unresolved. The CDR3 spans 13 residues. V was shortened by 0 bases and J by 1 base, with 2 bases between the two germline ends. Germline assignment: CDR1 KGHSH and CDR2 LQKENI. The CDR3 bases are TGTGCCAGCTCACCACCGGGCACAGATACGCAGTATTTT. Translated: CASSPPGTDTQYF.

This clonotype was detected many times. The rearrangement links TRBV12-3 or TRBV12-4 to TRBJ1-3, with 7 bases aligning to TRBD1. The CDR3 runs to 16 residues. J gave up 0 bases and V 5 bases, and 7 bases lay outside the gene matches. The CDR3 coding sequence is TGTGCCAGCAGTCGGGACAGAGTATACTCTGGAAACACCATATATTTT. Its translation is CASSRDRVYSGNTIYF.

This clonotype was picked up a small number of times. The chain uses TRBV6-6 and TRBJ1-1; a possible D gene is TRBD1 (5 bases). The CDR3 consists of 13 residues. From germline, CDR1 is MNHNY and CDR2 SVGAGI (reference sequence). V lost 6 bases, J lost 1 base, and 9 bases lay in between. CDR3 protein: CASRSGQNTEAFF. In DNA form, the CDR3 reads TGTGCCAGCAGGTCGGGGCAGAACACTGAAGCTTTCTTT.

This clonotype was seen at least ten times. The rearrangement joins TRBV5-8 to TRBJ1-1; no definite D call. The V and J ends lost 0 bases and 5 bases respectively, with 11 bases between them. CDR1 and CDR2 (germline): SGHTS, YDEGEE. The CDR3 has 14 amino acids. The CDR3 loop reads CASSLAGAITEAFF. The CDR3 DNA reads TGTGCCAGCAGCTTGGCGGGTGCTATAACTGAAGCTTTCTTT.

The chain uses TRBV19 and TRBJ2-3; D could derive from TRBD1 or TRBD2 (5 bases each). Trimming took off 6 bases at V and 0 bases at J, with 16 bases between the two ends. Germline CDR1 and CDR2: LNHDA and SQIVND (reference sequence). This CDR3 is 16 amino acids long. The CDR3 nucleotides are TGTGCCAGTAGCCCTGGGACGGGATCTAGCACAGATACGCAGTATTTT. Its translation is CASSPGTGSSTDTQYF.

This clonotype was recorded many times. This sequence joins TRBV28 and TRBJ1-2, with no clear D. The V end was cut by 6 bases, the J end by 4 bases, with 15 bases between. The CDR3 totals 14 residues. Germline V gene data show CDR1 as MDHEN and CDR2 as SYDVKM. CDR3 in amino acids: CASRPNSGAYGYTF. As DNA, the CDR3 is TGTGCCAGCAGGCCCAACTCAGGTGCCTATGGCTACACCTTC.

This clonotype was seen at least ten times. V is TRBV4-1 and J is TRBJ1-2; no clear D. Germline CDR1 MGHRA, CDR2 YSYEKL. The CDR3 loop spans 15 amino acids. V was clipped by 5 bases and J by 3 bases, with 16 bases between them. CDR3 residues: CASSTFSGPDYGYTF. The CDR3 region has the DNA TGCGCCAGCAGCACCTTCTCAGGACCGGACTATGGCTACACCTTC.

This clonotype was recorded at least ten times. This chain connects TRBV5-1 to TRBJ1-1; possibly TRBD1 for D (5 bases). V lost 5 bases, J lost 0 bases, and 14 bases lay in between. From germline, CDR1 is SGHRS and CDR2 YFSETQ. This CDR3 is built from 15 residues. CDR3 sequence (DNA): TGCGCCAGCAGGCTCGCCAGGGCTCTGAACACTGAAGCTTTCTTT. Its translation is CASRLARALNTEAFF.

This clonotype has ten or more counts. This chain connects TRBV10-1 to TRBJ2-3; the D is unclear. The CDR3 contains 15 residues. Trimming took 0 bases from V and 6 from J, leaving 13 bases between them. In germline, CDR1 is WNHNN, CDR2 SYGVQD (reference sequence). CDR3 residues: CASSESLGSGDTQYF. CDR3 DNA: TGCGCCAGCAGTGAGTCACTGGGGTCAGGCGATACGCAGTATTTT.

By proportion, this clonotype is medium-sized. The gene calls are TRBV6-2 or TRBV6-3 and TRBJ1-1; a weak D match, TRBD1 (5 bases). In germline, CDR1 is MNHEY, CDR2 SVGEGT. The CDR3 totals 14 residues. With 2 bases removed from V and 6 bases from J, the gap between germline ends came to 13 bases. DNA of the CDR3: TGTGCCAGCAGTTACGGTGCGGGGCTGGCTGAAGCTTTCTTT. It is translated as CASSYGAGLAEAFF.

This clonotype was recorded at least ten times. V and J are TRBV5-1 and TRBJ2-3, with D possibly being TRBD1 or TRBD2 (7 bases each). V was shortened by 2 bases and J by 4 bases, with 17 bases between the two germline ends. Germline V gene sequence: CDR1 SGHRS, CDR2 YFSETQ. The CDR3 extends over 16 amino acids. In nucleotides, the CDR3 is TGCGCCAGCAGCTTCTCAGGGGGGGCGCACGCAGATACGCAGTATTTT. The encoded protein is CASSFSGGAHADTQYF.

In this sample, this clonotype turned up many times. The genes are TRBV28 and TRBJ2-5; 9 nucleotides match TRBD1. Germline CDR1 MDHEN, CDR2 SYDVKM. The V and J ends lost 4 bases and 5 bases, in that order; junction bases with no gene match: 8. The CDR3 consists of 15 residues. The CDR3 here is CASSSPGQGSETQYF. The CDR3 DNA follows: TGTGCCAGCAGTTCTCCGGGACAGGGTTCCGAGACCCAGTACTTC.

This clonotype was found many times. J is TRBJ1-2 and V is TRBV9; possible D gene TRBD1, 6 bases. V was pared by 4 bases and J by 7 bases, with 17 bases between. The CDR3 extends over 14 amino acids. Germline-derived CDR1 and CDR2 are SGDLS and YYNGEE. CDR3: CASSPINRVFGYTF. CDR3 nucleotide sequence: TGTGCCAGCAGCCCCATTAACAGGGTTTTTGGCTACACCTTC.

This clonotype was seen many times. The chain has TRBV20-1 and TRBJ2-7; D may correspond to TRBD1 or TRBD2 (5 bases each). This CDR3 has 14 residues. The V gene's germline CDR1 is DFQATT and CDR2 SNEGSKA (reference sequence). V was trimmed by 0 bases and J by 2 bases, leaving 11 bases between them. CDR3 residues: CSARDRDGPYEQYF. CDR3 in DNA: TGCAGTGCTAGAGATCGGGACGGACCCTACGAGCAGTACTTC.

This clonotype has ten or more counts. The chain is built from TRBV28 and TRBJ2-7, with a weak D call TRBD1 (6 bases). V shed 5 bases and J shed 2 bases, with 16 bases lying between them. Germline V gene lookup returns CDR1 MDHEN and CDR2 SYDVKM. CDR3 length equals 15 residues. Here the CDR3 DNA reads TGTGCCAGCAGTGTTGGACAGAGTCTAACCTACGAGCAGTACGTC. This gives the protein CASSVGQSLTYEQYV.

This clonotype was seen many times. The chain links TRBV5-5 to TRBJ1-1; maybe TRBD1 (5 bases). CDR3 length equals 17 residues. Trimming took 0 bases from V and 0 from J, leaving 15 bases between them. Germline CDR1 is SGHKS and CDR2 is YYEKEE (reference sequence). The CDR3 DNA is TGTGCCAGCAGCTTGGGATTCTCCGGGACGGTGAACACTGAAGCTTTCTTT. Protein product: CASSLGFSGTVNTEAFF.

This clonotype was detected ten times or more. The rearrangement joins TRBV19 to TRBJ2-5; 8 positions agree with TRBD1. The CDR3 loop spans 15 amino acids. Germline V gives CDR1 LNHDA, CDR2 SQIVND (reference sequence). V lost 4 bases and J lost 0; bases outside the gene matches: 4. Written as DNA, the CDR3 is TGTGCCAGTAGTAGCAGACAGGGGTACCAAGAGACCCAGTACTTC. As protein: CASSSRQGYQETQYF.